This TCR beta chain was sequenced during a study of blood T cell repertoires in COVID-19. Turning to the study itself: Material from acute and convalescent COVID-19 was sourced from the United States, Italy and Spain.

Authors' methods: Estimated nucleated cell counts came from reference gene primer amplification. Clones were sequenced by immunoSEQ multiplex PCR, and TCRdb holds only the in-frame ones, with some missing. Clone size and V and J calls were adopted from that table, with D and trimming inferred from the DNA. The table has about 160,000 clones, about 88% seen once. The length of the CDR3 is 12 residues. Trimming cost V 6 bases and J 4 bases, with 7 bases left between them. Participant age was roughly 18 to 90 years, and participants resided in about two dozen US areas. The sample taken for sequencing was PBMCs or T cells enriched from blood (not recorded which). V usage is TRBV12-3 or TRBV12-4 and J usage is TRBJ1-5; D not resolved. The source is a man in his fifties or sixties who had recovered from COVID-19. The CDR3 reads CASSRGNQPQHF. As DNA, the CDR3 is TGTGCCAGCAGCCGGGGAAATCAGCCCCAGCATTTT.